These T cell receptor beta chains were read from a single sample in a study of blood T cell repertoires in COVID-19. Sequenced by immunoSEQ multiplex PCR; TCRdb stores in-frame clones only, minus some. Altogether 120,000 to 150,000 clones are present, 80% to 85% being singletons, with the ten largest covering roughly 4%. Sequencing was performed on peripheral blood. All receptors come from a woman aged 80 or older with acute or convalescent COVID-19. Both conserved end residues are part of each CDR3. The D gene is left open where the match is weak. Clone size appears in some rows only: once, few, many, or a class for an expanded clone.

d_gene,j_gene,v_gene,abundance,CDR3nt,CDR3aa
TRBD1,TRBJ1-5,TRBV19,few,TGTGCCACCGGACAGGGGACGAGACAGCCCCAGCATTTT,CATGQGTRQPQHF
.,TRBJ2-5,TRBV15,.,TGTGCCACCAGCAGAGATCGTGGGCATCAAGAGACCCAGTACTTC,CATSRDRGHQETQYF
TRBD2,TRBJ2-2,TRBV19,once,TGTGCCAGTAGTACCCCTTTCGGGAGGAGGACCGGGGAGCTGTTTTTT,CASSTPFGRRTGELFF
.,TRBJ1-2,TRBV21-1,few,TGTGCCAGCAGCCTTCAGGACAGGGATGGCTACACCTTC,CASSLQDRDGYTF
.,TRBJ2-2,TRBV24-1,.,TGTGCCACCAGTGATTTTAGAGGGTTTCCCGGGGAGCTGTTTTTT,CATSDFRGFPGELFF
TRBD1,TRBJ1-1,TRBV3-1/TRBV3-2,few,TGTGCCAGCAGCCCAGGGACAGGGAGTATCACTGAAGCTTTCTTT,CASSPGTGSITEAFF
TRBD2,TRBJ2-7,TRBV27,.,TGTGCCAGCACCCCCTCCGCGGGAGGAATCTACTACGAGCAGTACTTC,CASTPSAGGIYYEQYF
.,TRBJ2-6,TRBV7-8,.,TGTGCCAGCAGCTTTGACAGGTCTAGCTCTGGGGCCAACGTCCTGACTTTC,CASSFDRSSSGANVLTF
TRBD1,TRBJ2-4,TRBV19,.,TGTGCCAGTAGTATCCCGACAGGGCTTGGGGCCAAAAACATTCAGTACTTC,CASSIPTGLGAKNIQYF
TRBD1,TRBJ1-1,TRBV7-8,.,TGTGCCAGCAGAAGGACAGGGCTCATTGGGGGGACCACTGAAGCTTTCTTT,CASRRTGLIGGTTEAFF
TRBD2,TRBJ2-3,TRBV7-9,.,TGTGCCAGCAGCCTACTAGCGGGGGACACAGATACGCAGTATTTT,CASSLLAGDTDTQYF
TRBD2,TRBJ2-5,TRBV2,.,TGTGCCAGCAGTGAAGGGGGAGGGTCGGGGACCCAGTACTTC,CASSEGGGSGTQYF
.,TRBJ2-1,TRBV7-2,.,TGTGCCAGCAGCTTGGGACTCGCTTTAAATGAGCAGTTCTTC,CASSLGLALNEQFF
TRBD2,TRBJ2-1,TRBV10-3,.,TGTGCCATCAGTGAACAACCCGCTGGTAGCGGGGGTTACAATGAGCAGTTCTTC,CAISEQPAGSGGYNEQFF
TRBD1,TRBJ2-7,TRBV24-1,.,TGTGCCACCAGTGACTCAGACAGGGCCGGGGAGCAGTACTTC,CATSDSDRAGEQYF
.,TRBJ2-2,TRBV11-1,once,TGTGCCAGCAGCTTACTAAGGGGCAGCGGGGAGCTGTTTTTT,CASSLLRGSGELFF
TRBD1,TRBJ2-5,TRBV13,.,TGTGCCAGCAGCTTTAGAACAGGGGGCGCCGAGACCCAGTACTTC,CASSFRTGGAETQYF
.,TRBJ2-7,TRBV7-9,few,TGTGCCAGCTCCCGGACAGTTGATTACGAGCAGTACTTC,CASSRTVDYEQYF
TRBD1,TRBJ2-1,TRBV27,once,TGTGCCAGCAGCCGTTATCGCCCCGGGACAGGGGATGAGCAGTTCTTC,CASSRYRPGTGDEQFF
TRBD1,TRBJ2-1,TRBV27,.,TGTGCCAGCAGTACGACAGGGGGCGCAAGGATGCAGTTCTTC,CASSTTGGARMQFF
.,TRBJ2-7,TRBV15,.,TGTGCCACCAGCAGAAAAGACAGTGACTACGAGCAGTACTTC,CATSRKDSDYEQYF
.,TRBJ2-7,TRBV6-2/TRBV6-3,.,TGTGCCAGCAGTTCCCGGGCGGGGAGATACGAGCAGTACTTC,CASSSRAGRYEQYF
.,TRBJ1-5,TRBV2,.,TGTGCCAGCAGTAAGATTCCGTCGGTACCCAATCAGCCCCAGCATTTT,CASSKIPSVPNQPQHF
TRBD2,TRBJ2-4,TRBV18,.,TGTGCCAGCTCACCCGGATGGCGGGAGGGCCTTTCCAAAAACATTCAGTACTTC,CASSPGWREGLSKNIQYF
TRBD2,TRBJ2-3,TRBV19,.,TGTGCCAGCGCTCATAGCGGGGGGGCTCTCACAGATACGCAGTATTTT,CASAHSGGALTDTQYF
.,TRBJ2-5,TRBV7-2,few,TGTGCCAGCAGCTTAGTCGGACAGACCCAAGAGACCCAGTACTTC,CASSLVGQTQETQYF
TRBD1,TRBJ1-5,TRBV2,.,TGTGCCAGCAGAGGACAGGGTCCCCAGCCCCAGCATTTT,CASRGQGPQPQHF
.,TRBJ1-2,TRBV5-1,.,TGCGCCAGCAGCTTTTCCGGGGGGCCCCTTAACTATGGCTACACCTTC,CASSFSGGPLNYGYTF
.,TRBJ2-1,TRBV12-5,.,TGTGCTAGTGGTTTGGTCGACGGCCGACTAAATTACAATGAGCAGTTCTTC,CASGLVDGRLNYNEQFF
.,TRBJ2-5,TRBV11-2,.,TGTGCCAGCAGCCCGCGAAAACCGAGAGAGACCCAGTACTTC,CASSPRKPRETQYF
TRBD2,TRBJ2-2,TRBV3-1/TRBV3-2,.,TGTGCCAGCAGGGAACTAGCGGGTACCGGGGAGCTGTTTTTT,CASRELAGTGELFF
.,TRBJ1-5,TRBV5-1,.,TGCGCCAGCAGCCCAGGACAGAGCAATCAGCCCCAGCATTTT,CASSPGQSNQPQHF
TRBD1,TRBJ2-6,TRBV7-9,.,TGTGCCAGCAGCTCCCGGACAGGGAGGTCTGGGGCCAACGTCCTGACTTTC,CASSSRTGRSGANVLTF
.,TRBJ1-1,TRBV7-2,.,TGTGCCAGCAGGCAAAGATTCGGGAATCGGAACACTGAAGCTTTCTTT,CASRQRFGNRNTEAFF
.,TRBJ2-3,TRBV5-1,.,TGCGCCAGCTTAACCTCCCCAGGCGCAGATACGCAGTATTTT,CASLTSPGADTQYF
TRBD1,TRBJ2-7,TRBV24-1,.,TGTGCCACCAGGGACAGGGTCAAGCACGAGCAGTACTTC,CATRDRVKHEQYF
TRBD2,TRBJ2-2,TRBV4-2,.,TGTGCCAGCAGCCAAGGACTAGCGGGGACCACCGGGGAGCTGTTTTTT,CASSQGLAGTTGELFF
.,TRBJ1-5,TRBV9,.,TGTGCCAGCAGCTCGACTGGTTATCAGCCCCAGCATTTT,CASSSTGYQPQHF
.,TRBJ1-5,TRBV28,.,TGTGCCAGCAGTTTATCGCGCCAGGGCTTAAATCAGCCCCAGCATTTT,CASSLSRQGLNQPQHF
.,TRBJ1-1,TRBV3-1/TRBV3-2,.,TGTGCCAGCAGCCGGGGGGGGGCAGGAACTGAAGCTTTCTTT,CASSRGGAGTEAFF
.,TRBJ2-2,TRBV25-1,.,TGTGCCAGCAGTGAAAGGACTTCGGACCGGGAGCTGTTTTTT,CASSERTSDRELFF
.,TRBJ1-4,TRBV5-1,.,TGCGCCAGCAGCTTGGATACCGCCTGGGACTATGCAACTAATGAAAAACTGTTTTTT,CASSLDTAWDYATNEKLFF
TRBD1,TRBJ1-5,TRBV4-1,.,TGCGCCAGCAGCCAAGGCCTTTTCTCAACAGGGGATCAGCCCCAGCATTTT,CASSQGLFSTGDQPQHF
TRBD1,TRBJ1-2,TRBV16,once,TGTGCCAGCAGCCGTAGGACAGGGCTTTCGACCTATGGCTACACCTTC,CASSRRTGLSTYGYTF
.,TRBJ2-1,TRBV10-3,.,TGTGCCATCAGTGCGACCCTAGCCCATGAGCAGTTCTTC,CAISATLAHEQFF
TRBD2,TRBJ2-1,TRBV5-4,.,TGTGCCAGCAGCTTTACTAGCGGGAGAGGTAATGAGCAGTTCTTC,CASSFTSGRGNEQFF
.,TRBJ2-5,TRBV27,.,TGTGCCAGCAGTTTGCGCCGGGGGGAGACCCAGTACTTC,CASSLRRGETQYF
.,TRBJ2-7,TRBV7-9,.,TGTGCCAGCAGCTCATCGACCCGGGGCGAGCAGTACTTC,CASSSSTRGEQYF
.,TRBJ1-3,TRBV9,.,TGTGCCAGCAGCTTAGCGGACAGCTTCTCTGGAAACACCATATATTTT,CASSLADSFSGNTIYF
TRBD2,TRBJ2-2,TRBV14,.,TGTGCCAGCAGCCAGACTAGCGGGAGACAGACCGGGGAGCTGTTTTTT,CASSQTSGRQTGELFF
.,TRBJ1-6,TRBV20-1,.,TGCAGTGCTAGTTACGGGGAGGAGGGTTCACCCCTCCACTTT,CSASYGEEGSPLHF
.,TRBJ1-1,TRBV18,.,TGTGCCAGCTCACCACAGGGGGTCGGAAACACTGAAGCTTTCTTT,CASSPQGVGNTEAFF
TRBD1,TRBJ1-2,TRBV3-1/TRBV3-2,.,TGTGCCAGCAGCCAAACAGGGGGCGGTGGCTACACCTTC,CASSQTGGGGYTF